These 19 T cell receptor beta chains were all obtained from the same sample, sequenced in a study of blood T cell repertoires in COVID-19. The method was immunoSEQ multiplex PCR; TCRdb's version includes in-frame clones alone and lacks a portion of them. The sample shows about 440,000 clones, roughly 91% of them seen only once. Sequenced: PBMCs or T cells enriched from blood (not recorded which). These TCRs come from a man between 18 and 29 years old who had recovered from COVID-19.

V is TRBV28 and J is TRBJ1-2; 9 bases map to TRBD1. The CDR3 covers 14 residues. Germline V gene sequence: CDR1 MDHEN, CDR2 SYDVKM. V dropped 6 bases and J dropped 6; count of bases not matched to a gene: 8. CDR3 amino acids: CASSQQGAPDGYTF. The DNA for the CDR3 is TGTGCCAGCAGCCAACAGGGGGCCCCGGATGGCTACACCTTC.

The chain couples TRBV4-2 to TRBJ2-4, with 9 bases aligning to TRBD2. Germline values: CDR1 LGHNA, CDR2 YNFKEQ. The CDR3 runs 15 residues. Trimming took 7 bases from V and 8 from J; bases not matched to a gene: 12. Here the CDR3 reads CASTTRLAGSHIQYF. CDR3 sequence (DNA): TGTGCCAGCACGACCAGGCTAGCGGGAAGTCACATTCAGTACTTC.

This rearrangement joins TRBV2 to TRBJ1-4; no clear D gene. Germline values: CDR1 SNHLY, CDR2 FYNNEI. The CDR3 length is 13 residues. Trimming pared 5 bases from V and 4 bases from J, leaving 8 bases between. The CDR3 here is CASSNTVNEKLFF. The CDR3 coding sequence is TGTGCCAGCAGTAATACGGTTAATGAAAAACTGTTTTTT.

This rearrangement joins TRBV7-3 to TRBJ1-6; 9 positions match TRBD1. This CDR3 comprises 16 residues. The ends lost 5 bases at V and 3 bases at J; junction bases unmatched: 5. CDR1 is SGHTA and CDR2 is FQGTGA in the germline V gene. The CDR3 loop reads CASSETGGVYNSPLHF. The CDR3 region has the DNA TGTGCCAGCAGCGAGACAGGGGGGGTCTATAATTCACCCCTCCACTTT.

J is TRBJ1-1 and V is TRBV6-5; D not resolved. The CDR3 runs to 14 residues. From germline, CDR1 is MNHEY and CDR2 SVGAGI. The V gene lost 2 bases and the J gene lost 0 bases, with 7 bases spanning the gap. The CDR3 sequence is CASSYVAVNTEAFF. The CDR3 nucleotides are TGTGCCAGCAGTTACGTCGCGGTGAACACTGAAGCTTTCTTT.

CDR3 DNA: TGTGCCAGCAGCCAAGATCCCCAGGCTGAAGCTTTCTTT. Translation gives CASSQDPQAEAFF. The chain employs TRBV3-1 (or the pseudogene TRBV3-2) and TRBJ1-1; no clear D gene. The CDR3 covers 13 residues. The germline V and J ends were trimmed by 0 bases and 6 bases, with 8 bases remaining between them. Germline CDR1 reads LGHDT; CDR2 reads YNNKEL (reference sequence).

This clone was detected only once. The chain employs TRBV5-6 and TRBJ2-1; tentatively, D is TRBD2 (6 bases). Trimming cost V 4 bases and J 12 bases, with 26 bases left between them. The CDR3 totals 16 residues. Germline V CDR1 and CDR2: SGHDT, YYEEEE. The CDR3 loop reads CASSPSMAGSRNRQFF. CDR3 bases: TGTGCCAGCAGCCCTTCCATGGCCGGGAGCCGAAATCGGCAGTTCTTC.

V gene TRBV9 combines with J gene TRBJ2-1; TRBD2 might be the D (6 bases). V lost 3 bases and J lost 10, with 8 bases in between. The CDR3 is made up of 11 amino acids. Per the germline V gene, CDR1 is SGDLS and CDR2 is YYNGEE. The DNA for the CDR3 is TGTGCCAGCAGCGGACTAGGGGAGCAGTTCTTC. Residues: CASSGLGEQFF.

The CDR3 region has the DNA TGCGCCAGCAGCCCATACCAGGACAAGAACACCGGGGAGCTGTTTTTT. Amino acids: CASSPYQDKNTGELFF. The chain is built from TRBV4-1 and TRBJ2-2; D is possibly TRBD1 (5 bases). This CDR3 comprises 16 residues. The germline V gene encodes CDR1 MGHRA and CDR2 YSYEKL. The V end was cut by 4 bases, the J end by 1 base, with 13 bases between.

The V call is TRBV9, the J call TRBJ1-6; 7 nucleotides align to TRBD1. CDR3 length: 15 residues. From germline, CDR1 is SGDLS and CDR2 YYNGEE. V shed 0 bases, J shed 9 bases, and the junction held 6 bases outside the gene matches. This chain's CDR3 is CASSVDGGGLSPLHF. As DNA, the CDR3 is TGTGCCAGCAGCGTAGACGGAGGGGGCCTTTCACCCCTCCACTTT. Full variable domain (missing parts from reference TRBV9 and TRBJ1-6): DSGVTQTPKHLITATGQRVTLRCSPRSGDLSVYWYQQSLDQGLQFLIQYYNGEERAKGNILERFSAQQFPDLHSELNLSSLELGDSALYFCASSVDGGGLSPLHFGNGTRLTVT.

This clone was detected only once. V and J are TRBV4-1 and TRBJ1-5; TRBD1 is a possible D gene (5 bases). The CDR3 totals 17 residues. Trimming shortened V by 0 bases and J by 0 bases, and 12 bases separated the two germline ends. CDR1 and CDR2 from the germline V gene are MGHRA and YSYEKL. The CDR3 spells CASSQDGGEYSNQPQHF. Written as DNA, the CDR3 is TGCGCCAGCAGCCAAGATGGGGGGGAATATAGCAATCAGCCCCAGCATTTT.

CDR3 amino acids: CASSLSPVRAPNYGYTF. Written as DNA, the CDR3 is TGTGCCAGCAGCCTATCCCCCGTGAGGGCGCCTAACTATGGCTACACCTTC. This sequence joins TRBV7-2 and TRBJ1-2; D gene unclear. The V end was cut by 5 bases, the J end by 0 bases, with 19 bases between. Germline loops: CDR1 SGHTA, CDR2 FQGNSA. The CDR3 is 17 residues long.

The chain combines TRBV18 with TRBJ2-7, with TRBD1 identical over 7 bases. Germline assignment: CDR1 KGHSH and CDR2 LQKENI. This CDR3 region has 15 residues. Unmatched junction bases numbered 13, after V lost 5 bases and J lost 6 bases. This CDR3 reads CASSNYQQGSGEQYF. The CDR3 DNA sequence: TGTGCCAGCTCAAATTATCAACAGGGGTCTGGCGAGCAGTACTTC.

The rearrangement links TRBV28 to TRBJ2-7, with a possible D match to TRBD1 (6 bases). V was trimmed by 7 bases and J by 0 bases, leaving 16 bases between them. Germline lookup yields CDR1 MDHEN and CDR2 SYDVKM. The CDR3 contains 15 residues. The CDR3 region has the DNA TGTGCCAGCATCCCCATAGGGGGTCCCTCCTACGAGCAGTACTTC. Translation gives CASIPIGGPSYEQYF.

The rearrangement links TRBV28 to TRBJ2-5; weak D call: TRBD1 (5 bases). Trimming took 3 bases from V and 4 from J, leaving 6 bases between them. The CDR3 is 12 amino acids. Germline lookup yields CDR1 MDHEN and CDR2 SYDVKM. This CDR3 reads CASSFDRETQYF. CDR3 nucleotides: TGTGCCAGCAGTTTCGACAGAGAGACCCAGTACTTC.

The V gene is TRBV28, the J gene TRBJ1-2, with TRBD1 as a possible D gene (6 bases). The CDR3 spans 13 residues. V was cut by 7 bases and J by 4 bases, with 13 bases left in between. Germline V gives CDR1 MDHEN, CDR2 SYDVKM. The CDR3 is CASNREGGYGYTF. The CDR3 nucleotides are TGTGCCAGCAACAGGGAGGGCGGCTATGGCTACACCTTC.

The gene calls are TRBV28 and TRBJ2-1; 8 positions match TRBD2. Germline-derived CDR1 and CDR2 are MDHEN and SYDVKM. V dropped 4 bases and J dropped 4; count of bases not matched to a gene: 6. The CDR3 runs 15 residues. CDR3 residues: CASSYPGLVYNEQFF. For the CDR3, the DNA is TGTGCCAGCAGTTACCCGGGACTAGTATACAATGAGCAGTTCTTC.

The chain employs TRBV7-2 and TRBJ2-4; 14 bases agree with TRBD2. V lost 2 bases to trimming and J lost 10 bases; unmatched junction nucleotides: 1. Germline CDR1 reads SGHTA; CDR2 reads FQGNSA. The CDR3 is 14 amino acids. CDR3 amino acids: CASSLRLAGGIQYF. The CDR3 nucleotides are TGTGCCAGCAGCTTAAGACTAGCGGGAGGGATTCAGTACTTC.

The chain uses TRBV18 and TRBJ2-4, with 9 bases lining up with TRBD1. The V and J ends lost 6 bases and 0 bases, in that order; junction bases with no gene match: 3. Germline V gene data show CDR1 as KGHSH and CDR2 as LQKENI. The CDR3 runs to 15 residues. CDR3 coding DNA: TGTGCCAGCTCCCCGACAGGGGGAGCCAAAAACATTCAGTACTTC. Residues: CASSPTGGAKNIQYF.